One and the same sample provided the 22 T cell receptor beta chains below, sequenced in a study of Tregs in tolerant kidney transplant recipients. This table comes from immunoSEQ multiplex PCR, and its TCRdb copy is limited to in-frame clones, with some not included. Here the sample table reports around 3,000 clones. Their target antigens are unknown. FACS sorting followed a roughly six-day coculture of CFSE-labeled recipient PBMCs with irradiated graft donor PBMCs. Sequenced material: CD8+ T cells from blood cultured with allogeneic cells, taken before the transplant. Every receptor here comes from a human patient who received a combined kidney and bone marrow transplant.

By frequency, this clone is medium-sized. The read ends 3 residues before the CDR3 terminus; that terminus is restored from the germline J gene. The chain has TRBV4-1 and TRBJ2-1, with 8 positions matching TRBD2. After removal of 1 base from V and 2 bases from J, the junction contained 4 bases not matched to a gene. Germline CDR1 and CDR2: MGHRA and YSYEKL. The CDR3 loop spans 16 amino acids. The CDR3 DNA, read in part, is TGCGCCAGCAGCCAAGGACGGGGGGGCACCTACAATGAG. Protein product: CASSQGRGGTYNE. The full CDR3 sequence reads CASSQGRGGTYNEQFF.

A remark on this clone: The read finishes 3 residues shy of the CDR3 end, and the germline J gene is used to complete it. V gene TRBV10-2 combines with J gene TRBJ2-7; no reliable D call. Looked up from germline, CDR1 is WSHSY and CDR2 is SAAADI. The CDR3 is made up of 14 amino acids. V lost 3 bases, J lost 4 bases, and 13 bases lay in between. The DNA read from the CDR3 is TGCGCCAGCAGTGACCAGAACCCCCTGTACGAG. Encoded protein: CASSDQNPLYE. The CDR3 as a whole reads CASSDQNPLYEQYF.

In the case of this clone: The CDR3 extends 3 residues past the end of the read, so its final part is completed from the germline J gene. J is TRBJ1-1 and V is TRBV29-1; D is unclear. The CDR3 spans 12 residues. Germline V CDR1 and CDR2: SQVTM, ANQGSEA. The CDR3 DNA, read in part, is TGCAGCGTTGACAGGATAAACAATGAG. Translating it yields CSVDRINNE. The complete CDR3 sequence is CSVDRINNEAFF.

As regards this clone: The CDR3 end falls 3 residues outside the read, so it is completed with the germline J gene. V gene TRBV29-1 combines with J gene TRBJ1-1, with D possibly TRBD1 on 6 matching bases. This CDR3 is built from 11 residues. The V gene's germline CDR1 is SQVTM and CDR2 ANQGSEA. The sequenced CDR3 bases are TGCAGCGTTCGGACAGCCGAATGG. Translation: CSVRTAEW. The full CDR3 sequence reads CSVRTAEWAFF.

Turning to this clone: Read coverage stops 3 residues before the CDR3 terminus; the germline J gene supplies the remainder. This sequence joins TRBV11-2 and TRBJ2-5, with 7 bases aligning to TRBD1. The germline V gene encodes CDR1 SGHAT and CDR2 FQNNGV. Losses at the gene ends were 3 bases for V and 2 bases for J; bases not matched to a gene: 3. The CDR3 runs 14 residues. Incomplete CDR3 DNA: TGTGCCAGCAGCTTTTGGACAGGTCAAGAGACC. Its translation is CASSFWTGQET. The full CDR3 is CASSFWTGQETQYF.

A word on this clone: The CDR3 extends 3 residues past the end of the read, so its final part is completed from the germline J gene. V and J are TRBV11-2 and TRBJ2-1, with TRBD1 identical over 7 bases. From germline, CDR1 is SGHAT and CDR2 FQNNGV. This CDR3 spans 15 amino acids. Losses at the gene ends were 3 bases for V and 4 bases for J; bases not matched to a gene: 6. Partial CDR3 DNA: TGTGCCAGCAGCTTGAGGGGGCGACCTTACAATGAG. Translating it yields CASSLRGRPYNE. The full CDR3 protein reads CASSLRGRPYNEQFF.

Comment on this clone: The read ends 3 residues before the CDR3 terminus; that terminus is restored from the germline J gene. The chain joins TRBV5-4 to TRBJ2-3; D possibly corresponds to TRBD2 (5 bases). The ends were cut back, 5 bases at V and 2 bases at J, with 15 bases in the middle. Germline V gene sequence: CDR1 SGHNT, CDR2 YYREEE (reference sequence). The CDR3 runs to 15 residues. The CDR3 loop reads CASSSQPRATDTQYF. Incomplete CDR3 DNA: TGTGCCAGCAGTTCACAGCCGCGGGCCACAGATACG.

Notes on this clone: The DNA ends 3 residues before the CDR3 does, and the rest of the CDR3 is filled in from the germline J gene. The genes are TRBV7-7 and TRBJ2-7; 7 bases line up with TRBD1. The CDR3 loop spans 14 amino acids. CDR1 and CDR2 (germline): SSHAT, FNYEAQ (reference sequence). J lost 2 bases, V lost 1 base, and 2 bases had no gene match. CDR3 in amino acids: CASSLGTGPYEQYF. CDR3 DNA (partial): TGTGCCAGCAGCTTAGGGACAGGCCCCTACGAG.

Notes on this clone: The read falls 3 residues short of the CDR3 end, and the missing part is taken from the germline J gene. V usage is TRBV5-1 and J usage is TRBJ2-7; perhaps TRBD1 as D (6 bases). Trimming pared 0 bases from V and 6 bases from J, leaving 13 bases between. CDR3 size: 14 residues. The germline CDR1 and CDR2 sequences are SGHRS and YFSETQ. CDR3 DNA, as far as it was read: TGCGCCAGCAGCTTGGTGGGGGCCCCGGGCGAG. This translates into CASSLVGAPGE. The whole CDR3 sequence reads CASSLVGAPGEQYF.

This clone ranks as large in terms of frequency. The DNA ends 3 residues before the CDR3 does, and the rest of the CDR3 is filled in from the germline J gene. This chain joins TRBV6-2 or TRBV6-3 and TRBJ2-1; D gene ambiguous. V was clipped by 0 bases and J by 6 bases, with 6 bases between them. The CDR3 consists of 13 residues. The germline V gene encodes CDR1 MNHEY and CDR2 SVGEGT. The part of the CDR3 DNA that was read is TGTGCCAGCAGTTACTCTCTAGGCAATGAG. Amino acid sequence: CASSYSLGNE. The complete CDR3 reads CASSYSLGNEQFF.

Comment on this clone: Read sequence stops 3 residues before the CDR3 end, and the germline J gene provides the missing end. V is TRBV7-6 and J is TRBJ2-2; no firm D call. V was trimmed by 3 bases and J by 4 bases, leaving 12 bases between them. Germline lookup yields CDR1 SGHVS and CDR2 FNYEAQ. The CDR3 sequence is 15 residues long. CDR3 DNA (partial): TGTGCCAGCAGCTTGGAAGGGTTATCCACCGGGGAG. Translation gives CASSLEGLSTGE. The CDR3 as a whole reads CASSLEGLSTGELFF.

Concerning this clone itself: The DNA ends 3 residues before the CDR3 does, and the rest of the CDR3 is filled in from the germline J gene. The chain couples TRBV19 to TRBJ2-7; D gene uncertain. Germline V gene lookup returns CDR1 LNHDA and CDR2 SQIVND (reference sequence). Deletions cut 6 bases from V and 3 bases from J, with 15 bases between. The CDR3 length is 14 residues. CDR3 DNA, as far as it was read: TGTGCCAGTAGCCTCCGGCGACAAGGCTACGAG. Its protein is CASSLRRQGYE. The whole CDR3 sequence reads CASSLRRQGYEQYF.

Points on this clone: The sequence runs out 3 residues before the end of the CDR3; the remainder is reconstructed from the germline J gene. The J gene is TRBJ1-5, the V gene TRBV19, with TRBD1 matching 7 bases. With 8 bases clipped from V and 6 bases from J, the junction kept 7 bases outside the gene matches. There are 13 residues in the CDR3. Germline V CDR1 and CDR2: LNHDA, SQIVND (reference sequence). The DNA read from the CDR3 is TGTGCCAGTCAGACAGGGAGAGGTCAGCCC. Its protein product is CASQTGRGQP. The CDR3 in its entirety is CASQTGRGQPQHF.

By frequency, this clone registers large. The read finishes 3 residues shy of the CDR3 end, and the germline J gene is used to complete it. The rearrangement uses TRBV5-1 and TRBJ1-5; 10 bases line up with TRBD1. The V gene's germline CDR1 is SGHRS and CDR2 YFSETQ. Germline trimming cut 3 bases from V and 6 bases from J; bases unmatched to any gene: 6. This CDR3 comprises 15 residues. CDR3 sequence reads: CASSSGTGVGQPQHF. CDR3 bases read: TGCGCCAGCAGCTCCGGGACAGGGGTCGGTCAGCCC.

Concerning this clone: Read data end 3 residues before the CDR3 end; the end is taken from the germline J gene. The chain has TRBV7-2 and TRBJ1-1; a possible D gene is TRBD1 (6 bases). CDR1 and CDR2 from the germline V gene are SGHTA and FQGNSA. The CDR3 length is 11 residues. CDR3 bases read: TGTGCCAGCAGCTTAACAGGGACA. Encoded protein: CASSLTGT. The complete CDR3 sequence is CASSLTGTAFF.

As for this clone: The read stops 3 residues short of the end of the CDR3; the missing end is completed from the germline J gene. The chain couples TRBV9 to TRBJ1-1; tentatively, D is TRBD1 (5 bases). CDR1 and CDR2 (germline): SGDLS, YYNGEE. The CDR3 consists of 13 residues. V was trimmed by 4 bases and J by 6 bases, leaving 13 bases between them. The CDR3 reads CASSSPQGAEAFF. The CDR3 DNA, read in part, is TGTGCCAGCAGCTCACCCCAGGGAGCTGAA.

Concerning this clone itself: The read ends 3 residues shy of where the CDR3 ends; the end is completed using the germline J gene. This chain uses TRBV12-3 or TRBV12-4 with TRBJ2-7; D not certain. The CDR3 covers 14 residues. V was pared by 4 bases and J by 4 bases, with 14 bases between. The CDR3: CASSWSSPRYEQYF. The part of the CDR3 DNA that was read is TGTGCCAGCAGTTGGAGCAGCCCCAGGTACGAG.

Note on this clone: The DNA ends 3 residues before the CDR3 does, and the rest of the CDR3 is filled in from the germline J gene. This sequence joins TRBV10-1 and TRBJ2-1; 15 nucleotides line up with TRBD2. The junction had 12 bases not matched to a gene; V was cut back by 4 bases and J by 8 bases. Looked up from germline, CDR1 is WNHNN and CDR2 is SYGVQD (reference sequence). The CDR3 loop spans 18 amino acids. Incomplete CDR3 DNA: TGCGCCAGCAGTGGGGGACTAGCGGGAGGATCGATGGGCGATGAG. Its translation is CASSGGLAGGSMGDE. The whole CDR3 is CASSGGLAGGSMGDEQFF.

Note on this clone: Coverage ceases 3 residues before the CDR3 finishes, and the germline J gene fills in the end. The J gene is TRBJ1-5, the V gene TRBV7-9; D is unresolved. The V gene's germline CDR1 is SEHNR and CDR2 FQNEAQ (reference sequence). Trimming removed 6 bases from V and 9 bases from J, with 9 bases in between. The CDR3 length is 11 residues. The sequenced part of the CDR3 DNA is TGTGCCAGCAGTCGACTAGGGCCC. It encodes CASSRLGP. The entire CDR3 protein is CASSRLGPQHF.

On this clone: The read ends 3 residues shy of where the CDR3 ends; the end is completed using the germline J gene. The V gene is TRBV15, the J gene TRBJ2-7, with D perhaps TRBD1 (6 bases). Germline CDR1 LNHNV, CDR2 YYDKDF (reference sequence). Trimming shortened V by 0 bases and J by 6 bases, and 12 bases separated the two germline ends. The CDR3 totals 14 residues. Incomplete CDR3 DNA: TGTGCCACCAGCAGAGAACAGGGTCGGCGCGAG. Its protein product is CATSREQGRRE. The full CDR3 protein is CATSREQGRREQYF.

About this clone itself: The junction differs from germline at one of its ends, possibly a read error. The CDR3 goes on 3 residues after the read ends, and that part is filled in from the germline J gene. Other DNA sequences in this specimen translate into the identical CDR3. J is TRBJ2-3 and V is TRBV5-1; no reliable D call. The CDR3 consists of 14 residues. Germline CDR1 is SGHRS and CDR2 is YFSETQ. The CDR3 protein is CASSLELLTDTQYF. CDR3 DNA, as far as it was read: TGCGCTAGCAGCTTGGAATTACTCACAGATACG.

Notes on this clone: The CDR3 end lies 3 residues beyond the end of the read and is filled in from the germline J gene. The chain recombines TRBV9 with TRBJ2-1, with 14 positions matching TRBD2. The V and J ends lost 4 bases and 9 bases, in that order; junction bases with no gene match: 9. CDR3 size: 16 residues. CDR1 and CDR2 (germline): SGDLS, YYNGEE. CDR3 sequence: CASSPPGLAGVGEQFF. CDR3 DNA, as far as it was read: TGTGCCAGCAGCCCTCCGGGACTAGCGGGAGTCGGTGAG.